Below, 19 T cell receptor beta chains from the same sample are listed, as sequenced in a study of blood T cell repertoires in COVID-19. TCRdb keeps only in-frame clones here, not all; method: immunoSEQ multiplex PCR. The sample holds hundreds of thousands of clones; about 82% are singletons and the top ten take over 9.5%. Specimen: peripheral blood. Receptors were obtained from an elderly woman with acute or convalescent COVID-19.

This clone was picked up one time. The J gene is TRBJ1-3, the V gene TRBV5-4; 7 bases map to TRBD1. The CDR3 loop spans 15 amino acids. V lost 5 bases and J lost 0; bases outside the gene matches: 5. Germline V gives CDR1 SGHNT, CDR2 YYREEE (reference sequence). The chain's CDR3 is CASRGDSNSGNTIYF. DNA of the CDR3: TGTGCCAGCAGGGGGGACAGCAACTCTGGAAACACCATATATTTT.

This chain connects TRBV7-9 to TRBJ2-3, with D possibly matching TRBD2 (6 bases). The V gene's germline CDR1 is SEHNR and CDR2 FQNEAQ (reference sequence). The V and J ends lost 8 bases and 2 bases respectively, with 29 bases between them. The CDR3 is 19 amino acids. CDR3 amino acids: CASSVTGRGTLILTDTQYF. The CDR3 DNA reads TGTGCCAGCTCTGTGACCGGGCGCGGGACTCTTATCCTCACAGATACGCAGTATTTT.

The rearrangement links TRBV6-5 to TRBJ1-5; maybe TRBD1 (6 bases). CDR1 is MNHEY, CDR2 SVGAGI, per germline. Trimming shortened V by 6 bases and J by 1 base, and 13 bases separated the two germline ends. The CDR3 is 15 amino acids. This CDR3 reads CASRITQGSNQPQHF. CDR3 DNA: TGTGCCAGCAGGATTACGCAGGGGAGCAATCAGCCCCAGCATTTT.

The chain has TRBV3-1 (or the pseudogene TRBV3-2) and TRBJ1-4; a possible D gene is TRBD1 (5 bases). Trimming removed 4 bases from V and 2 bases from J, with 8 bases in between. Germline loops: CDR1 LGHDT, CDR2 YNNKEL (reference sequence). The CDR3 extends over 14 amino acids. The CDR3 protein is CASSPAGTNEKLFF. CDR3 bases: TGTGCCAGCAGCCCAGCAGGGACTAATGAAAAACTGTTTTTT.

The rearrangement joins TRBV28 to TRBJ1-5; no clear D. This CDR3 spans 12 amino acids. V gave up 10 bases and J gave up 4 bases, with 11 bases separating them. The V gene's germline CDR1 is MDHEN and CDR2 SYDVKM. CDR3 bases: TGTGCCATCAACCCGGGAAATCAGCCCCAGCATTTT. Protein: CAINPGNQPQHF.

The V gene is TRBV5-6, the J gene TRBJ1-2, with 10 bases that match TRBD1. Trimming cost V 4 bases and J 5 bases; bases outside gene matches: 8. Germline CDR1 and CDR2: SGHDT and YYEEEE. The CDR3 covers 15 residues. In nucleotides, the CDR3 is TGTGCCAGCAGCCGAAATTGGGACAGGGGATATGGCTACACCTTC. Translation: CASSRNWDRGYGYTF.

The chain carries TRBV10-3 and TRBJ1-4; the D is unclear. Germline V gene lookup returns CDR1 ENHRY and CDR2 SYGVKD. Between the trimmed V and J ends, which lost 10 bases and 2 bases, there was a span of 14 bases. The CDR3 extends over 14 amino acids. The chain's CDR3 is CATGEHPTNEKLFF. The CDR3 nucleotides read TGTGCCACCGGAGAGCACCCGACTAATGAAAAACTGTTTTTT.

The chain is built from TRBV6-5 and TRBJ2-1, with D maybe TRBD2 (6 bases). CDR3 length equals 15 residues. V gave up 2 bases and J gave up 4 bases, with 12 bases separating them. CDR1 and CDR2 (germline): MNHEY, SVGAGI. CDR3 bases: TGTGCCAGCAGTTACCAGTCGGGGGATTACAATGAGCAGTTCTTC. Translated: CASSYQSGDYNEQFF.

The chain uses TRBV7-2 and TRBJ2-7; 9 bases agree with TRBD2. The V gene end was trimmed by 5 bases and the J gene end by 6 bases; junction bases not matched to a gene: 14. This CDR3 has 16 residues. Germline CDR1 reads SGHTA; CDR2 reads FQGNSA. The CDR3 DNA follows: TGTGCCAGCAGCCCCCAGGGCGCGGGAGGGCCAATCGAGCAGTACTTC. This gives the protein CASSPQGAGGPIEQYF.

The V and J genes are TRBV2 and TRBJ1-2, with D unclear. This CDR3 comprises 13 residues. Trimming stripped 3 bases from V and 2 bases from J, with 7 bases between. CDR1 is SNHLY and CDR2 is FYNNEI in the germline V gene. This CDR3 reads CASSENRNYGYTF. The CDR3 DNA follows: TGTGCCAGCAGTGAGAACAGAAACTATGGCTACACCTTC. The variable domain in full, completed from reference TRBV2 and TRBJ1-2, reads EPEVTQTPSHQVTQMGQEVILRCVPISNHLYFYWYRQILGQKVEFLVSFYNNEISEKSEIFDDQFSVERPDGSNFTLKIRSTKLEDSAMYFCASSENRNYGYTFGSGTRLTVV.

This clone came up once. This sequence joins TRBV9 and TRBJ2-2; 7 bases map to TRBD2. The CDR3 extends over 16 amino acids. Germline assignment: CDR1 SGDLS and CDR2 YYNGEE. The junction had 4 bases not matched to a gene; V was cut back by 2 bases and J by 0 bases. The CDR3 coding sequence is TGTGCCAGCAGCGTGGGCGGGGGATCGAACACCGGGGAGCTGTTTTTT. Residues: CASSVGGGSNTGELFF. Drawing the rest from reference TRBV9 and TRBJ2-2, the complete variable domain is DSGVTQTPKHLITATGQRVTLRCSPRSGDLSVYWYQQSLDQGLQFLIQYYNGEERAKGNILERFSAQQFPDLHSELNLSSLELGDSALYFCASSVGGGSNTGELFFGEGSRLTVL.

This sequence joins TRBV6-4 and TRBJ2-2; TRBD1 matches at 8 bases. In germline, CDR1 is MRHNA, CDR2 SNTAGT. J was trimmed by 0 bases and V by 3 bases; bases with no gene match: 3. The CDR3 has 16 residues. Here the CDR3 reads CASSDQGAPNTGELFF. DNA for the CDR3: TGTGCCAGCAGTGATCAGGGGGCCCCGAACACCGGGGAGCTGTTTTTT.

This clone was recorded once. The V gene is TRBV7-9, the J gene TRBJ2-5; 7 bases agree with TRBD2. CDR1 and CDR2 from the germline V gene are SEHNR and FQNEAQ (reference sequence). V was clipped by 5 bases and J by 4 bases; unmatched bases: 10. The CDR3 is made up of 15 amino acids. The CDR3 protein is CASSGASGTIETQYF. The CDR3 DNA sequence: TGTGCCAGCAGCGGCGCCAGCGGGACTATAGAGACCCAGTACTTC.

The rearrangement links TRBV25-1 to TRBJ2-3; TRBD1 matches at 9 bases. The germline gives CDR1 MGHDK, CDR2 SYGVNS. This CDR3 spans 15 amino acids. V gave up 6 bases and J gave up 1 base; unmatched junction bases: 5. DNA of the CDR3: TGTGCCAGCAGCAACAGGGGGCACGGCACAGATACGCAGTATTTT. Protein: CASSNRGHGTDTQYF.

This clone has more than one count but fewer than ten. The chain couples TRBV3-1 (or the pseudogene TRBV3-2) to TRBJ2-5; 7 bases fit TRBD1. The CDR3 covers 16 residues. The germline gives CDR1 LGHDT, CDR2 YNNKEL (reference sequence). V lost 6 bases, J lost 1 base, and 11 bases stayed unmatched. Written as DNA, the CDR3 is TGTGCCAGCAGTCTTAGTGGCCGGGACAGCCAAGAGACCCAGTACTTC. Protein sequence: CASSLSGRDSQETQYF.

This chain connects TRBV6-6 to TRBJ2-7; 7 bases align to TRBD1. V lost 2 bases and J lost 3; bases outside the gene matches: 10. Germline V gene sequence: CDR1 MNHNY, CDR2 SVGAGI (reference sequence). The CDR3 runs to 16 residues. The CDR3 DNA sequence: TGTGCCAGCAGTTACCTCAGCAACAGGGGCTACTACGAGCAGTACTTC. This encodes CASSYLSNRGYYEQYF.

The chain combines TRBV5-1 with TRBJ1-6; maybe TRBD1 (5 bases). V dropped 0 bases and J dropped 0 bases, with 10 bases sitting between them. Germline V lookup: CDR1 SGHRS, CDR2 YFSETQ. The CDR3 totals 17 residues. As DNA, the CDR3 is TGCGCCAGCAGCTTGGGTGGCGACAGCTCCTATAATTCACCCCTCCACTTT. Its translation: CASSLGGDSSYNSPLHF.

V and J are TRBV7-3 and TRBJ2-3, with TRBD2 identical over 9 bases. The CDR3 has 16 amino acids. After removal of 1 base from V and 3 bases from J, the junction contained 5 bases not matched to a gene. The V gene's germline CDR1 is SGHTA and CDR2 FQGTGA. The CDR3 DNA follows: TGTGCCAGCAGCTTAATAGGCGGGAGGGGTACAGATACGCAGTATTTT. This translates into CASSLIGGRGTDTQYF.

The J gene is TRBJ2-3, the V gene TRBV5-1; TRBD2 aligns across 10 bases. The ends lost 4 bases at V and 4 bases at J; junction bases unmatched: 15. The CDR3 is 18 amino acids. In germline, CDR1 is SGHRS, CDR2 YFSETQ. The CDR3 here is CASSLQTSGWMGPDTQYF. The CDR3 DNA follows: TGCGCCAGCAGCCTACAGACTAGCGGGTGGATGGGCCCAGATACGCAGTATTTT. Together with reference TRBV5-1 and TRBJ2-3, the CDR3 gives the full variable domain: KAGVTQTPRYLIKTRGQQVTLSCSPISGHRSVSWYQQTPGQGLQFLFEYFSETQRNKGNFPGRFSGRQFSNSRSEMNVSTLELGDSALYLCASSLQTSGWMGPDTQYFGPGTRLTVL.